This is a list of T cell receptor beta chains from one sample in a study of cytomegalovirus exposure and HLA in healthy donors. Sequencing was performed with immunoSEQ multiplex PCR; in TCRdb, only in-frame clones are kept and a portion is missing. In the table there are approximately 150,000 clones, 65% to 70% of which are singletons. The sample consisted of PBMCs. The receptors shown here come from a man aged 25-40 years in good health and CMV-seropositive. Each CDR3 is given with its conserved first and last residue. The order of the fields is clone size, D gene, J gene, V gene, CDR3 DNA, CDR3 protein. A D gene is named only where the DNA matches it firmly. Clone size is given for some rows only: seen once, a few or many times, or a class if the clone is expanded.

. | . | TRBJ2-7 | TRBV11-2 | TGTGCCAGCAGGACACAGGGTTTCTCCTACGAGCAGTACTTC | CASRTQGFSYEQYF
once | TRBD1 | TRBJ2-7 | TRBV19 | TGTGCCAGTAATCCGGGACAGGGTACCTACGAGCAGTACTTC | CASNPGQGTYEQYF
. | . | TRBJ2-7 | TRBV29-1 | TGCTCGGTAATCCGGGGGATTGCCTACGAGCAGTACTTC | CSVIRGIAYEQYF
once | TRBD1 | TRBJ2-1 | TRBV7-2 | TGTGCCAGCAGCTTCCGGTCAACCGGGGGACAGGGGCAGTTCTTC | CASSFRSTGGQGQFF
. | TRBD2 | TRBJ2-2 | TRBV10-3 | TGTGCCACCCGGGGGGGGGCCGGGACTCACGGGGAGCTGTTTTTT | CATRGGAGTHGELFF
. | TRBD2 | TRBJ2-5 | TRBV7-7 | TGTGCCAGCAGCTTGGTCAAAAGCGGGGGGCTTTTATTAGAGACCCAGTACTTC | CASSLVKSGGLLLETQYF
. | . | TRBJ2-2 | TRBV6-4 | TGTGCCAGCAGTGCCGATGACACACCCGGGGAGCTGTTTTTT | CASSADDTPGELFF
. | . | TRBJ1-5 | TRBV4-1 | TGCGCCAGCAGCCAATCGCAACAGGCCCCGCAGCCCCAGCATTTT | CASSQSQQAPQPQHF
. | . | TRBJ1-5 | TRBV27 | TGTGCCAGCAGTTTAGAGGGTTATCAGCCCCAGCATTTT | CASSLEGYQPQHF
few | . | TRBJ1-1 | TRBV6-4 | TGTGCCAGCAGTGAATTTTCGGAAGGAGCAAAAGCTTTCTTT | CASSEFSEGAKAFF
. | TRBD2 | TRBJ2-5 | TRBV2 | TGTGCCAGCAGTCGACTAGCGGGAGCGGAGACCCAGTACTTC | CASSRLAGAETQYF
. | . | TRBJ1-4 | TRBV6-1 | TGTGCCACTGGAACGACAGGAACTAATGAAAAACTGTTTTTT | CATGTTGTNEKLFF
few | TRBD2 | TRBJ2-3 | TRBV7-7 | TGTGCCAGCAGCCCAGGACTAGCGGGTAGCACAGATACGCAGTATTTT | CASSPGLAGSTDTQYF
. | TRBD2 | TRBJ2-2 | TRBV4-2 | TGTGCCAGCAGCCCGGAGAGACTAGCGGGGGTCGGATTAGGCGGGGAGCTGTTTTTT | CASSPERLAGVGLGGELFF
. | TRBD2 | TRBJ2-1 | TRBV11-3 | TGTGCCAGCAGCTTAGAGAGCGGGGTTTGGGTCTACGGCAACAATGAGCAGTTCTTC | CASSLESGVWVYGNNEQFF
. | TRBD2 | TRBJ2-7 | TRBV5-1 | TGCGCCAGCAGCCCGGACCCGGGACTAGCGGGAGAGCAGTACTTC | CASSPDPGLAGEQYF
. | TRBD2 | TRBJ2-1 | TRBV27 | TGTGCCAGCAGGGAGCGGGAGCGGTCCTACAATGAGCAGTTCTTC | CASRERERSYNEQFF
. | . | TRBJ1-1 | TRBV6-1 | TGTGCCAGCAGTTTTTACGGGGGGGAGAACACTGAAGCTTTCTTT | CASSFYGGENTEAFF
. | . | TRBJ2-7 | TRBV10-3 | TGTGCCATCAGTGAAAGGGCGGGAAACTACGAGCAGTACTTC | CAISERAGNYEQYF
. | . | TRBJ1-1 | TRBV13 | TGTGCCAGCAGCTTCGGAGGGATTGAAGCTTTCTTT | CASSFGGIEAFF
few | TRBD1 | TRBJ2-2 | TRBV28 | TGTGCCACCGCCCCGAGACAGGGGGCGATGGACACCGGGGAGCTGTTTTTT | CATAPRQGAMDTGELFF
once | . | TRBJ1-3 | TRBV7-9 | TGTGCCAGCAGCTTAGGGGGCTCCAGCTCTGGAAACACCATATATTTT | CASSLGGSSSGNTIYF
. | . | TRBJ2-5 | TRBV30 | TGTGCCTGGAGTGTACAACCCCAAGAGACCCAGTACTTC | CAWSVQPQETQYF
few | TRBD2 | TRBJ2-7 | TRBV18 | TGTGCCAGCTCACCTACAACTAGCGGGAGGGCCTCCTCTTCTCTGCAGTACTTC | CASSPTTSGRASSSLQYF
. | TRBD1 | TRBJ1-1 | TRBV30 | TGTGCCTGGAGTGTCCCAGGGGGCGGAAACTCGTTCTGGCGCGCTTTCTTT | CAWSVPGGGNSFWRAFF
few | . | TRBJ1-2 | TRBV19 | TGTGCCAGTAGTGGAGGGGTAGGCTATGGCTACACCTTC | CASSGGVGYGYTF
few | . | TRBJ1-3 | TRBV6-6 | TGTGCCAGCAGTTACTTTCGGCCTAGCTCTGGAAACACCATATATTTT | CASSYFRPSSGNTIYF
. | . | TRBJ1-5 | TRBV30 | TGTGCCTGGTCGAGGGGCAATCAGCCCCAGCATTTT | CAWSRGNQPQHF
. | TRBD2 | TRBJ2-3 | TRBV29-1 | TGCAGCGTTATTACAGCGGGAACAACAGATACGCAGTATTTT | CSVITAGTTDTQYF
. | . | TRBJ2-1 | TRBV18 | TGTGCCAGCTCACCAGATAGCGGTCCAGGTGAGCAGTTCTTC | CASSPDSGPGEQFF
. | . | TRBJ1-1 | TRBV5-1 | TGCGCCAGCAGCTTGGATAAGACAGTCGGGACTGAAGCTTTCTTT | CASSLDKTVGTEAFF
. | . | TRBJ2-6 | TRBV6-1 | TGTGCCAGCAGCACAGGGTATGGGGCCAACGTCCTGACTTTC | CASSTGYGANVLTF
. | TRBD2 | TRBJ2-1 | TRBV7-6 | TGTGCCAGCAGCCTTGGCGAGTCCAGCGGGAGAGGTATCGACAATGAGCAGTTCTTC | CASSLGESSGRGIDNEQFF
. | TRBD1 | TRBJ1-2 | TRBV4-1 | TGCGCCAGCAGCCCCTTTTCCGGGACAGGGGATGGCTACACCTTC | CASSPFSGTGDGYTF
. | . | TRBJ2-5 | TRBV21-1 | TGTGCCAGCAGCAAAGAAATCAATCTGTCCGGGCCCTGCCCCGGGGAGCAGTACTTC | CASSKEINLSGPCPGEQYF
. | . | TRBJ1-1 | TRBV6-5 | TGTGCCAGCAGCATGGAGGGGCCGAACACTGAAGCTTTCTTT | CASSMEGPNTEAFF
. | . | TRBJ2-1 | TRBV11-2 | TGTGCCAGCAGCCCAAGCGGCTCCTACAATGAGCAGTTCTTC | CASSPSGSYNEQFF
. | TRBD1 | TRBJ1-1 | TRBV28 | TGTGCCAGCACTACCGGACAGGGAAGGGTTGGCGCTTTCTTT | CASTTGQGRVGAFF
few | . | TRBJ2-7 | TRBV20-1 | TGCAGTGCTATTAACAGCTACGAGCAGTACTTC | CSAINSYEQYF
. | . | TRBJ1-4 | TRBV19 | TGTGCCAGTAGTATTGCGGGGCTGGCTAATGAAAAACTGTTTTTT | CASSIAGLANEKLFF
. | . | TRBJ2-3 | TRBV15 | TGTGCCACCAGCAGAGATCCCGCGGGAACAGATACGCAGTATTTT | CATSRDPAGTDTQYF